This paragraph reports one TCR beta chain. This sample was included in a study of blood T cell repertoires in COVID-19. Turning to the study itself: Samples representing acute and convalescent COVID-19 were sourced from the United States, Italy and Spain. T cells, B-cell-depleted T cells, or PBMCs supplied cDNA or gDNA.

Profiled with immunoSEQ multiplex PCR; TCRdb holds only in-frame clones, not every one. The sample records some 51,000 clones, over 75% being singletons. The sequencing sample was made of peripheral blood. The sequence came from a human donor with active COVID-19. The donor label of this sample is uncertain.

CDR3 sequence reads: CASSTGLAGIEQYF. For the CDR3, the DNA is TGTGCCAGCAGCACGGGACTAGCGGGAATCGAGCAGTACTTC. The chain uses TRBV5-6 and TRBJ2-7, with TRBD2 matching over 13 bases. CDR1 is SGHDT and CDR2 is YYEEEE in the germline V gene. CDR3 size: 14 residues. V was pared by 4 bases and J by 6 bases, with 4 bases of the junction left unmatched.